One T cell receptor (beta chain) is described in this entry. Its antigen is still unknown. The source of the sample is a study of OX40 agonist ivuxolimab in advanced cancers. For the study at large: Of mixed ages from about 20 to 90 and averaging about 65 years, the group was just under 85% male. Allowance was made for prior anti-PD-1, anti-PD-L1 or anti-CTLA-4 therapy, and 40% to 45% had some. General observations from the study: The average count of expanded clones was higher among CD8+ T cells than among CD4+. Expanded peripheral T-cell antigen specificity went undetermined.

Some clones are missing from TCRdb's copy, which holds only in-frame ones; the method was immunoSEQ multiplex PCR. This repertoire shows 55,000 to 80,000 clones, approximately 80% found once; its top ten account for about 5.5%. V lost 2 bases, J lost 0 bases, and 0 bases stayed unmatched. Germline CDR1 reads MDHEN; CDR2 reads SYDVKM. The CDR3 length is 15 residues. The sequence was collected from an adult with an advanced solid tumor such as melanoma, head and neck, liver or kidney cancer. The specimen comprised CD4+ or CD8+ T cells sorted from blood, sampled in a trial of the OX40 agonist ivuxolimab. The rearrangement uses TRBV28 and TRBJ2-1; TRBD2 aligns across 8 bases. CDR3 in amino acids: CASSLSGSSYNEQFF. The CDR3 nucleotides are TGTGCCAGCAGTTTAAGCGGGAGCTCCTACAATGAGCAGTTCTTC.